The entry that follows covers one T cell receptor (beta chain) sequence. This sample is drawn from a study of blood T cell repertoires in COVID-19. Study-level background: The United States, Italy and Spain were the sources of the acute and convalescent COVID-19 samples. PBMCs, B-cell-depleted T cells, or T cells provided the cDNA or gDNA that made up the material.

Repertoires were generated with immunoSEQ multiplex PCR, while TCRdb's copy carries only in-frame clones and drops some. The sample consists of 150,000 or so clones, 60% to 85% of them appearing once. The J segment lost 7 bases and the V segment lost 2 bases, leaving 7 bases of the junction unmatched. Germline CDR1 and CDR2: MDHEN and SYDVKM. The CDR3 loop spans 15 amino acids. The source material was peripheral blood. The chain links TRBV28 to TRBJ2-4; 8 bases align to TRBD1. The TCR originated in a woman of 80 years or more with active or convalescent COVID-19. CDR3 residues: CASSLRAGGVNIQYF. CDR3 in DNA: TGTGCCAGCAGTTTAAGGGCAGGGGGCGTCAACATTCAGTACTTC.